This T cell receptor beta chain was recorded in a study of CD8+ T cells in alopecia areata. The authors extracted RNA and reverse transcribed it into cDNA as the sequencing template. Produced via immunoSEQ multiplex PCR; TCRdb's table is partial and in-frame only. The sample records over 150,000 clones, around three fifths being singletons. By its share, this clone is medium-sized. Germline V CDR1 and CDR2: KGHSH, LQKENI. The CDR3 totals 14 residues. V lost 6 bases and J lost 7, with 16 bases in between. The sample consisted of CD8+ T cells sorted from blood. This clonotype was sampled from a human donor in good health. The rearrangement links TRBV18 to TRBJ1-5; D gene unclear. CDR3 residues: CASSPSGYYQPQHF. The CDR3 bases are TGTGCCAGCTCTCCAAGCGGGTATTACCAGCCCCAGCATTTT.